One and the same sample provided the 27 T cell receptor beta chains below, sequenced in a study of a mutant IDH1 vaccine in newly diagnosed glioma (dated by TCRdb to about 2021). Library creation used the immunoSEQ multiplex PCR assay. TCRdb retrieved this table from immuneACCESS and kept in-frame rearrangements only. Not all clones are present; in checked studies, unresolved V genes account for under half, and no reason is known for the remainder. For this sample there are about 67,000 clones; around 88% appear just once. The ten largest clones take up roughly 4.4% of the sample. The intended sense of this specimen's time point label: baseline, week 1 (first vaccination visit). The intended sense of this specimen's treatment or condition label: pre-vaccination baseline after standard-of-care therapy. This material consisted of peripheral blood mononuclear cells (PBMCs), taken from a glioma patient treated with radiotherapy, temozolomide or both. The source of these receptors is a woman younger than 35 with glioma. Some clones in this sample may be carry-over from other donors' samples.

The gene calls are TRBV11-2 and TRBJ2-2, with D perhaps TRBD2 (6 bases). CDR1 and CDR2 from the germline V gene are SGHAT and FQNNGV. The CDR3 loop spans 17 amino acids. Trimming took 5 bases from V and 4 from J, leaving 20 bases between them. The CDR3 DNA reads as TGTGCCAGCAGCCGGTCCGCTAGGGTCGGGAGCACCGGGGAGCTGTTTTTT. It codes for CASSRSARVGSTGELFF.

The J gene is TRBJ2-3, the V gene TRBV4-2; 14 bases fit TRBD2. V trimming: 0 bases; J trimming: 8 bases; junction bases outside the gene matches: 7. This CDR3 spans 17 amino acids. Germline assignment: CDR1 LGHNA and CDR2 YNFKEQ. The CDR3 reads CASSQESTSGGVGTQYF. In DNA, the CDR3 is TGTGCCAGCAGCCAAGAATCGACTAGCGGGGGGGTGGGTACGCAGTATTTT.

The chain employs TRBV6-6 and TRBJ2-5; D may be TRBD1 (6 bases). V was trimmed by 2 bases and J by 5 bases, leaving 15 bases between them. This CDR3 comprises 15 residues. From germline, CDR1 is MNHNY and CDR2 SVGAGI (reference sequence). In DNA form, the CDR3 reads TGTGCCAGCAGTTACGGGCAGGGGCTGGAGGAGACCCAGTACTTC. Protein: CASSYGQGLEETQYF.

The chain's CDR3 is CAWSPGTGGAQPQHF. For the CDR3, the DNA is TGTGCCTGGAGTCCCGGGACAGGGGGCGCGCAGCCCCAGCATTTT. The chain joins TRBV30 to TRBJ1-5, with 12 bases fitting TRBD1. V shed 2 bases, J shed 7 bases, and the junction held 6 bases outside the gene matches. Germline CDR1 reads GTSNPN; CDR2 reads SVGIG (reference sequence). This CDR3 is 15 amino acids long.

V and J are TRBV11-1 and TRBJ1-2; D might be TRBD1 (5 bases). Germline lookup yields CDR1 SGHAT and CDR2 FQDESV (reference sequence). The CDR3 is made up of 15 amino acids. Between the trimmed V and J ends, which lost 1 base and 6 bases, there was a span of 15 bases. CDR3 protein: CASSLDPGLEHGYTF. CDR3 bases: TGTGCCAGCAGCTTAGACCCAGGGCTTGAGCATGGCTACACCTTC. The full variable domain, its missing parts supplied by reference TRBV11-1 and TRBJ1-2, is EAEVAQSPRYKITEKSQAVAFWCDPISGHATLYWYRQILGQGPELLVQFQDESVVDDSQLPKDRFSAERLKGVDSTLKIQPAELGDSAMYLCASSLDPGLEHGYTFGSGTRLTVV.

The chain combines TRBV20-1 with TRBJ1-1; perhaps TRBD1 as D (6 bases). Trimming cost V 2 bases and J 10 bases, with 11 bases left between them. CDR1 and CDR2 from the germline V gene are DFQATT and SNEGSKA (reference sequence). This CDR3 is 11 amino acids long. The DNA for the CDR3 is TGCAGTGCTAGAAGGGGGAATGGAGCTTTCTTT. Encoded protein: CSARRGNGAFF.

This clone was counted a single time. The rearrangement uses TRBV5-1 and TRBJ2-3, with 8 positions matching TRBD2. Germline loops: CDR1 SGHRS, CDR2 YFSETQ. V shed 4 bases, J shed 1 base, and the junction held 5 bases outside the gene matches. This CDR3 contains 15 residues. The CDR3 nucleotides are TGCGCCAGCAGCCCGGGGGGGCCAGGCACAGATACGCAGTATTTT. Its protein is CASSPGGPGTDTQYF.

Here the CDR3 reads CAWSLWSGINTIYF. In DNA, the CDR3 is TGTGCCTGGAGCCTCTGGTCGGGAATAAACACCATATATTTT. The chain joins TRBV30 to TRBJ1-3; D remains ambiguous. V lost 3 bases, J lost 6 bases, and 15 bases lay in between. There are 14 residues in the CDR3. CDR1 and CDR2 (germline): GTSNPN, SVGIG (reference sequence).

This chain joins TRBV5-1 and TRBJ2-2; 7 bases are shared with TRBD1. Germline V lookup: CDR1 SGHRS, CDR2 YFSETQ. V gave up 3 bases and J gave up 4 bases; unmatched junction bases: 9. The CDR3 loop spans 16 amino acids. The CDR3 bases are TGCGCCAGCAGCTGGACGACAGGGTATGGCACCGGGGAGCTGTTTTTT. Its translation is CASSWTTGYGTGELFF.

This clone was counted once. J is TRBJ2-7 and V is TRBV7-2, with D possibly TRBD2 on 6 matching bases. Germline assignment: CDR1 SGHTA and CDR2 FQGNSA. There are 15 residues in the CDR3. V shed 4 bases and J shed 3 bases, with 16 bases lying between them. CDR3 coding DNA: TGTGCCAGCAGCTCCCTGAGGATAGCGGTCTACGAGCAGTACTTC. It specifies CASSSLRIAVYEQYF.

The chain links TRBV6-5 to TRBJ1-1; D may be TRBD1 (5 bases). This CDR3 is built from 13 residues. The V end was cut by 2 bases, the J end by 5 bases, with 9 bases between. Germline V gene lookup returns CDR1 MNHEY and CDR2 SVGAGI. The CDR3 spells CASSYGGITEAFF. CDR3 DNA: TGTGCCAGCAGTTACGGGGGAATAACTGAAGCTTTCTTT.

The CDR3 spells CASTLLGAAHSGNTIYF. In DNA, the CDR3 is TGTGCCAGTACCCTCCTGGGGGCGGCACACTCTGGAAACACCATATATTTT. The chain has TRBV19 and TRBJ1-3; possible D gene TRBD1, 6 bases. Germline V CDR1 and CDR2: LNHDA, SQIVND (reference sequence). This CDR3 has 17 residues. The V gene lost 7 bases and the J gene lost 0 bases, with 19 bases spanning the gap.

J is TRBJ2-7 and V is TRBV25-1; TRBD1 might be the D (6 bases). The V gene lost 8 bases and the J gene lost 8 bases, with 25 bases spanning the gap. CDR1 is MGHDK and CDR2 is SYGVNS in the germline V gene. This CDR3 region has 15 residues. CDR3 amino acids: CASRRASGHLAQQYF. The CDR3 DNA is TGTGCCAGCCGCCGGGCGTCGGGACACCTCGCCCAGCAGTACTTC.

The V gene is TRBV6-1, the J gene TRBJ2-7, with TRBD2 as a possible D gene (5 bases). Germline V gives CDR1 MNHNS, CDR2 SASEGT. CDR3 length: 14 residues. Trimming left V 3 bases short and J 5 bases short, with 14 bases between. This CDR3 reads CASSERLIRNEQYF. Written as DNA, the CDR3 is TGTGCCAGCAGTGAGAGACTAATAAGGAACGAGCAGTACTTC.

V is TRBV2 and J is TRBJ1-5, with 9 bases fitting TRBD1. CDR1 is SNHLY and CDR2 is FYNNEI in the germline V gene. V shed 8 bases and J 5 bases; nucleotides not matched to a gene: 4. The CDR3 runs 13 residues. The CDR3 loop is CASGTGWDQPQHF. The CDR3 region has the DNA TGTGCCAGCGGGACAGGGTGGGATCAGCCCCAGCATTTT.

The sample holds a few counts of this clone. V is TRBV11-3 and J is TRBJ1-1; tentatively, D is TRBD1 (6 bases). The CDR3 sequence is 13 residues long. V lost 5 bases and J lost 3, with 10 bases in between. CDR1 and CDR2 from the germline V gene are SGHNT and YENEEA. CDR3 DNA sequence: TGTGCCAGCAGCGTCACAGGGTACACTGAAGCTTTCTTT. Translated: CASSVTGYTEAFF.

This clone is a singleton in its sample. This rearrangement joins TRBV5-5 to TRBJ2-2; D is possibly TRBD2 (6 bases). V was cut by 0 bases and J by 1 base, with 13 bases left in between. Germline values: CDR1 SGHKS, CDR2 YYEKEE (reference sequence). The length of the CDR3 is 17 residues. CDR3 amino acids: CASSLGRTKKNTGELFF. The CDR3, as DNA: TGTGCCAGCAGCTTGGGGCGGACTAAAAAGAACACCGGGGAGCTGTTTTTT.

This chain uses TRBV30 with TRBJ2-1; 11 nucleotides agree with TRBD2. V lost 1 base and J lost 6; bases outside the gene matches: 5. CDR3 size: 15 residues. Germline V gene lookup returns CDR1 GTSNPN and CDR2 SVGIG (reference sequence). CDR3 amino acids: CAWSDVLAGVNEQFF. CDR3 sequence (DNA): TGTGCCTGGAGTGACGTACTAGCGGGAGTCAATGAGCAGTTCTTC.

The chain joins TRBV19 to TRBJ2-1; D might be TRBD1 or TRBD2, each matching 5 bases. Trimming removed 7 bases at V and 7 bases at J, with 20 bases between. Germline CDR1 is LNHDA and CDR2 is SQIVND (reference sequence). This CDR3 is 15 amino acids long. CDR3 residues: CASTHAGTPGNEQFF. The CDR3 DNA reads TGTGCCAGTACCCATGCCGGGACCCCGGGGAATGAGCAGTTCTTC.

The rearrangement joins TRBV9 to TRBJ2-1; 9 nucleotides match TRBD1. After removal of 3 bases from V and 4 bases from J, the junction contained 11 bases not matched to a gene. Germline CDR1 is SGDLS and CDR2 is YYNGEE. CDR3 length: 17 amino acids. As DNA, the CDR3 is TGTGCCAGCAGCGATGGGACAGGGCGAGGAGAATACAATGAGCAGTTCTTC. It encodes CASSDGTGRGEYNEQFF.

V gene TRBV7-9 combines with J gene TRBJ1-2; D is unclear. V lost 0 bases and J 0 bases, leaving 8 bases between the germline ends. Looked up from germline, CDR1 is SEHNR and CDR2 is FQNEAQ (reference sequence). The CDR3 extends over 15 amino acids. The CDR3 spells CASSLAHSSNYGYTF. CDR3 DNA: TGTGCCAGCAGCTTAGCACACAGTTCTAACTATGGCTACACCTTC.

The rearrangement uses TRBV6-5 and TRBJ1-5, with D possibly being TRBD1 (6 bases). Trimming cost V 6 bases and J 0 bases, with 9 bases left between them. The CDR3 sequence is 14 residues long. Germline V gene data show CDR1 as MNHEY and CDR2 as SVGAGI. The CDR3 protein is CASRQGNSNQPQHF. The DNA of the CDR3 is TGTGCCAGCAGGCAGGGGAATAGCAATCAGCCCCAGCATTTT.

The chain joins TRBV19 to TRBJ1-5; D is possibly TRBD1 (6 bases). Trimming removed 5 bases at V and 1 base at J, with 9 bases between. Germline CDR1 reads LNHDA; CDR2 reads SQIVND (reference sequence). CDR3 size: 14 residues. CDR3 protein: CASSVTGSNQPQHF. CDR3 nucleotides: TGTGCCAGTAGTGTCACAGGGAGCAATCAGCCCCAGCATTTT. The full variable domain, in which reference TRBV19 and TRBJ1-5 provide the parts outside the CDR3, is DGGITQSPKYLFRKEGQNVTLSCEQNLNHDAMYWYRQDPGQGLRLIYYSQIVNDFQKGDIAEGYSVSREKKESFPLTVTSAQKNPTAFYLCASSVTGSNQPQHFGDGTRLSIL.

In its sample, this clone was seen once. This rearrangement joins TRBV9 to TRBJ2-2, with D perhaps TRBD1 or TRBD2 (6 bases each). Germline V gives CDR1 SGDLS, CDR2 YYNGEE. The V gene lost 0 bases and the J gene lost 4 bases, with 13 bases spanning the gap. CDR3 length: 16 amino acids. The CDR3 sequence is CASSVVAGGGTGELFF. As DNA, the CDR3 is TGTGCCAGCAGCGTAGTCGCAGGAGGGGGCACCGGGGAGCTGTTTTTT.

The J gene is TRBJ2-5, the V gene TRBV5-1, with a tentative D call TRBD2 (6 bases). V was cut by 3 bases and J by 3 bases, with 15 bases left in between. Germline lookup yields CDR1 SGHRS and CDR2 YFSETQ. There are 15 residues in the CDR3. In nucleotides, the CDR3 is TGCGCCAGCAGCTCCGTTGGGGGGTGGAAAGAGACCCAGTACTTC. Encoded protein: CASSSVGGWKETQYF. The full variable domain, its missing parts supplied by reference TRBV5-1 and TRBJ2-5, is KAGVTQTPRYLIKTRGQQVTLSCSPISGHRSVSWYQQTPGQGLQFLFEYFSETQRNKGNFPGRFSGRQFSNSRSEMNVSTLELGDSALYLCASSSVGGWKETQYFGPGTRLLVL.

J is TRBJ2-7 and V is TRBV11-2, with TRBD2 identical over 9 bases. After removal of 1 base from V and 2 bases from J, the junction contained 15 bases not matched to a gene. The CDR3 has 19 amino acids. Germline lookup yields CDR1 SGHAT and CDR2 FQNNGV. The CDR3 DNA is TGTGCCAGCAGCTTAGGGTGGGCTAGCGGGACTAGCTTAACCTACGAGCAGTACTTC. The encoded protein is CASSLGWASGTSLTYEQYF.

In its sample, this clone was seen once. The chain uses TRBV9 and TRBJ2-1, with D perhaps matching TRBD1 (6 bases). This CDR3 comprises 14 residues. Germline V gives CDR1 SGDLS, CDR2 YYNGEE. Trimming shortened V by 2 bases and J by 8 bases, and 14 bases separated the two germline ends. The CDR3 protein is CASSVLGGLDEQFF. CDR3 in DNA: TGTGCCAGCAGCGTCCTAGGGGGATTGGATGAGCAGTTCTTC. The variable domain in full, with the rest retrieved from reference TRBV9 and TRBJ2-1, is DSGVTQTPKHLITATGQRVTLRCSPRSGDLSVYWYQQSLDQGLQFLIQYYNGEERAKGNILERFSAQQFPDLHSELNLSSLELGDSALYFCASSVLGGLDEQFFGPGTRLTVL.